The rows below give T cell receptor beta chains drawn from one sample of a study of yellow fever vaccine responses in identical twins. From the RT-PCR reads, TCRdb called clonotypes with MiXCR, one entry per CDR3 protein. The sample has about a thousand distinct CDR3 sequences, almost 85% seen once. Sample: T cells from blood (PBMCs), unsorted or a sorted subset (not recorded which), taken before or after yellow fever vaccination (not recorded which). These receptors originate from a female donor who received the yellow fever vaccine. Both conserved end residues are part of each CDR3. The order of the fields is J gene, D gene, V gene, clone size, CDR3 protein, CDR3 DNA. A D gene is named only where the DNA matches it firmly. Clone size, where shown, is once, few, many, or a class for clones that have expanded.

>TRBJ1-1|.|TRBV5-1|.
CASSLRWENTEAFF
TGCGCCAGCAGCTTGCGTTGGGAGAACACTGAAGCTTTCTTT
>TRBJ1-1|.|TRBV15|.
CAIGAGNTEAFF
TGTGCCATCGGAGCCGGGAACACTGAAGCTTTCTTT
>TRBJ1-1|.|TRBV4-3|few
CASSQEEGFTEAFF
TGCGCCAGCAGCCAAGAGGAAGGGTTCACTGAAGCTTTCTTT
>TRBJ1-2|.|TRBV4-2|few
CASSQEGGGSYGYTF
TGTGCCAGCAGCCAAGAGGGCGGGGGCAGCTATGGCTACACCTTC
>TRBJ1-1|.|TRBV20-1|.
CSAPPGKGTEAFF
TGCAGTGCCCCACCGGGGAAGGGGACTGAAGCTTTCTTT
>TRBJ1-3|.|TRBV29-1|.
CSVEETDSSSGNTIYF
TGCAGCGTTGAAGAGACGGACAGCAGCTCTGGAAACACCATATATTTT
>TRBJ1-2|.|TRBV29-1|.
CSVENQGNYGYTF
TGCAGCGTGGAAAACCAGGGAAACTATGGCTACACCTTC
>TRBJ1-1|.|TRBV4-1|.
CASSQAPANTEAFF
TGCGCCAGCAGCCAAGCGCCCGCGAACACTGAAGCTTTCTTT
>TRBJ1-2|.|TRBV7-8|.
CASSLAGGGRGYTF
TGTGCCAGCAGCTTAGCCGGCGGGGGAAGAGGCTACACCTTC
>TRBJ2-3|TRBD2|TRBV7-2|once
CASRLAPITDTQYF
TGTGCCAGCAGACTAGCGCCGATCACAGATACGCAGTATTTT
>TRBJ2-1|TRBD2|TRBV11-3|.
CASSLASGTSYNEQFF
TGTGCCAGCAGCTTAGCTAGCGGAACTTCCTACAATGAGCAGTTCTTC
>TRBJ2-3|.|TRBV6-1|.
CASSRPSTDTQYF
TGTGCCAGCAGCCGCCCTAGCACAGATACGCAGTATTTT
>TRBJ2-3|.|TRBV30|.
CAWAPTSDGPDTQYF
TGTGCCTGGGCCCCCACCTCTGACGGGCCAGATACGCAGTATTTT
>TRBJ2-1|.|TRBV2|.
CASSDVDEQFF
TGTGCCAGCAGTGATGTGGATGAGCAGTTCTTC
>TRBJ2-1|TRBD2|TRBV4-1|.
CASSQLGTSGINEQFF
TGCGCCAGCAGCCAATTAGGGACTAGCGGGATTAATGAGCAGTTCTTC
>TRBJ1-4|.|TRBV11-1|.
CASTVGLGNEKLFF
TGTGCCAGTACTGTGGGGCTTGGTAATGAAAAACTGTTTTTT
>TRBJ1-5|TRBD1|TRBV10-1|.
CATSQGVSNQPQHF
TGCGCCACGTCCCAGGGGGTTAGCAATCAGCCCCAGCATTTT
>TRBJ2-5|.|TRBV11-3|few
CASSLGRPGLETQYF
TGTGCCAGCAGCTTGGGACGACCCGGCTTAGAGACCCAGTACTTC
>TRBJ2-1|TRBD1|TRBV3-1|.
CASSHQLQGGQFF
TGTGCCAGCAGCCATCAACTACAGGGGGGGCAGTTCTTC
>TRBJ2-3|TRBD2|TRBV5-1|.
CASSLGLAADTQYF
TGCGCCAGCAGCTTGGGGCTAGCGGCTGATACGCAGTATTTT